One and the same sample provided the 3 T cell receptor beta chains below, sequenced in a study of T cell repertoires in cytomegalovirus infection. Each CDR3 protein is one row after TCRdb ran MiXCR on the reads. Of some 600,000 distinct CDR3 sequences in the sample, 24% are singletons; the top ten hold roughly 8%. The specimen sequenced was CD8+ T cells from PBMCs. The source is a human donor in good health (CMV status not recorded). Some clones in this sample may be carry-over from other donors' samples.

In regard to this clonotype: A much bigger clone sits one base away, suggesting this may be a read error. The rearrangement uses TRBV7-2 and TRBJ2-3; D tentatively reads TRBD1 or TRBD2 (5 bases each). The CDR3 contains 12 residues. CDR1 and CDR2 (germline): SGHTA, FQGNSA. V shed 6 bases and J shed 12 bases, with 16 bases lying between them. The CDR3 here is CASRELGPIQYF. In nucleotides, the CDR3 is TGTGCCAGCAGGGAGCTGGGACCCATTCAGTATTTT.

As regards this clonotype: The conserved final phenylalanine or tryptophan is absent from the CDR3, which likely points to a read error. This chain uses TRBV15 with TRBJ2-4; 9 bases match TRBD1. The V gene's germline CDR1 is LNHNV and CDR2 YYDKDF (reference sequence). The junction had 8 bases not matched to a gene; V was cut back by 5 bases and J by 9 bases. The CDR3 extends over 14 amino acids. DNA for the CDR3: TGTGCCACCAGCCCTCGGACAGGGGAATTCATTCAGTACTCC. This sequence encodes CATSPRTGEFIQYS.

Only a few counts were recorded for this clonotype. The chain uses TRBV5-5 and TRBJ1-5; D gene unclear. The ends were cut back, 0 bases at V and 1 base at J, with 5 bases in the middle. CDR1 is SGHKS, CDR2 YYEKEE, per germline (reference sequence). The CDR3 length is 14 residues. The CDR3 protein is CASSLVMSNQPQHF. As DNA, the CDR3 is TGTGCCAGCAGCTTGGTTATGAGCAATCAGCCCCAGCATTTT.